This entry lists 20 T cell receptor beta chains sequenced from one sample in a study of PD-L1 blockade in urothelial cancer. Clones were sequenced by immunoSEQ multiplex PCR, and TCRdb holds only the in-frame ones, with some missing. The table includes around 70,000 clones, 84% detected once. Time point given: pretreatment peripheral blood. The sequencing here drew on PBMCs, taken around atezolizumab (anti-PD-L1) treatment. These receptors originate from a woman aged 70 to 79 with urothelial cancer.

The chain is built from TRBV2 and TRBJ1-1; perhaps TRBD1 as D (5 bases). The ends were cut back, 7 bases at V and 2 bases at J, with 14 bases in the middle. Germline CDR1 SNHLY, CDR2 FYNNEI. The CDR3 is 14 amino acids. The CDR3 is CASTGRQINTEAFF. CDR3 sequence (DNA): TGTGCCAGCACCGGTCGACAGATTAACACTGAAGCTTTCTTT.

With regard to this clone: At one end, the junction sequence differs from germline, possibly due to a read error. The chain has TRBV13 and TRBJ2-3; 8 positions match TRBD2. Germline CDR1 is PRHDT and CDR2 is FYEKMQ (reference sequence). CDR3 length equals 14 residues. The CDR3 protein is CASRLAGSTDTQYF. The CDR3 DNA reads TGTGCCAGCAGATTAGCGGGGAGCACAGATACGCAGTATTTT.

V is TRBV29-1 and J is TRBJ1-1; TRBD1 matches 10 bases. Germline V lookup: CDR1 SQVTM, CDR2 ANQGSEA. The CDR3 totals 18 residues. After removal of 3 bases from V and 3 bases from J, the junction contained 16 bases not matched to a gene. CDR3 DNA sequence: TGCAGCGTTGATCGGGGACAGGGGACCGGGGGGTGGGACACTGAAGCTTTCTTT. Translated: CSVDRGQGTGGWDTEAFF.

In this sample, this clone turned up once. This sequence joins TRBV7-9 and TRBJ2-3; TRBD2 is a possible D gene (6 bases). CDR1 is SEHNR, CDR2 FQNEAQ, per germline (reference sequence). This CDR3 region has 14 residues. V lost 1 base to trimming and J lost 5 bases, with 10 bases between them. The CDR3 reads CASSLDIGGDTQYF. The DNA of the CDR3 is TGTGCCAGCAGCTTAGATATCGGGGGAGATACGCAGTATTTT.

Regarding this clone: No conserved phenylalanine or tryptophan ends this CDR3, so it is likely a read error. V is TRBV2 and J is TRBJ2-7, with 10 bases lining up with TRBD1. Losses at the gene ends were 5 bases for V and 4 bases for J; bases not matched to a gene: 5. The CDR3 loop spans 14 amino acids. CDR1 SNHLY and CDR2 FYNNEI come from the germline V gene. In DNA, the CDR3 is TGTGCCAGCAGTCGGGACAGGGGCGAGTACGAGCAGTACCTC. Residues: CASSRDRGEYEQYL.

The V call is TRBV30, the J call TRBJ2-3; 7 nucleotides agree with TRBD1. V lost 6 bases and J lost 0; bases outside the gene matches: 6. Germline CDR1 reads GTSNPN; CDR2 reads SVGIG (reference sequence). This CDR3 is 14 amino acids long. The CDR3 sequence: CACGTASSTDTQYF. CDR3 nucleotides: TGTGCCTGTGGGACAGCTTCCAGCACAGATACGCAGTATTTT. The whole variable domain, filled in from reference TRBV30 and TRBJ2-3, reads SQTIHQWPATLVQPVGSPLSLECTVEGTSNPNLYWYRQAAGRGLQLLFYSVGIGQISSEVPQNLSASRPQDRQFILSSKKLLLSDSGFYLCACGTASSTDTQYFGPGTRLTVL.

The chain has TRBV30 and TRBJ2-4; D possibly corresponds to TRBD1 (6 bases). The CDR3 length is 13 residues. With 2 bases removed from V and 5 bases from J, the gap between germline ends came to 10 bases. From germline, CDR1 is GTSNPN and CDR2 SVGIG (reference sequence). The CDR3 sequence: CAWSKGVQNIQYF. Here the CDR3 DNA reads TGTGCCTGGAGTAAGGGGGTGCAAAACATTCAGTACTTC.

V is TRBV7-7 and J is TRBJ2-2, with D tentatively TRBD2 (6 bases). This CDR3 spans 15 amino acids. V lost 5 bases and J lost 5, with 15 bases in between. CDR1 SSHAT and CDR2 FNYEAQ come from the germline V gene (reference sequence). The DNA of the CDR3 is TGTGCCAGCAGCCCCGGGACGGGGGAAACCGGGGAGCTGTTTTTT. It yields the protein CASSPGTGETGELFF.

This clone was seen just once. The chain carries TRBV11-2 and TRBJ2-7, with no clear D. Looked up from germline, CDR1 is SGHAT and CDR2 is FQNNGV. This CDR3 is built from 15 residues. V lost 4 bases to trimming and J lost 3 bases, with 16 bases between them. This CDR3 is CASSSTIAPDYEQYF. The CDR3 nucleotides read TGTGCCAGCAGCTCAACTATAGCTCCCGACTACGAGCAGTACTTC. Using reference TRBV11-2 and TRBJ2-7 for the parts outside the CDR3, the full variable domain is EAGVAQSPRYKIIEKRQSVAFWCNPISGHATLYWYQQILGQGPKLLIQFQNNGVVDDSQLPKDRFSAERLKGVDSTLKIQPAKLEDSAVYLCASSSTIAPDYEQYFGPGTRLTVT.

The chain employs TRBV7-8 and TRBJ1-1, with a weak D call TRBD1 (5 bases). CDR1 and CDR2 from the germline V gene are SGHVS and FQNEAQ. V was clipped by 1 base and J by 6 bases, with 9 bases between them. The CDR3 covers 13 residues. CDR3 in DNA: TGTGCCAGCAGCTTAGTTTCGGGGGCTGAAGCTTTCTTT. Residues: CASSLVSGAEAFF. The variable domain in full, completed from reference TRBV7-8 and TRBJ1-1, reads GAGVSQSPRYKVAKRGQDVALRCDPISGHVSLFWYQQALGQGPEFLTYFQNEAQLDKSGLPSDRFFAERPEGSVSTLKIQRTQQEDSAVYLCASSLVSGAEAFFGQGTRLTVV.

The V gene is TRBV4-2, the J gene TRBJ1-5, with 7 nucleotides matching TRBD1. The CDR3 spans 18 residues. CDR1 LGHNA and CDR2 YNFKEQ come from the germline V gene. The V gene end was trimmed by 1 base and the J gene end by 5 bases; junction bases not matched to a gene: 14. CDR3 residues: CASSQVLGGQYDDQPQHF. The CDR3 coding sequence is TGTGCCAGCAGCCAAGTCCTAGGGGGACAGTACGACGATCAGCCCCAGCATTTT.

The CDR3 DNA reads as TGTGCCAGCAGCCAAGGGCTACAGGGGAACCAGCCCCAGCATTTT. Residues: CASSQGLQGNQPQHF. This chain joins TRBV4-2 and TRBJ1-5; 7 nucleotides match TRBD1. Germline loops: CDR1 LGHNA, CDR2 YNFKEQ. This CDR3 spans 15 amino acids. The J segment lost 7 bases and the V segment lost 1 base, leaving 7 bases of the junction unmatched.

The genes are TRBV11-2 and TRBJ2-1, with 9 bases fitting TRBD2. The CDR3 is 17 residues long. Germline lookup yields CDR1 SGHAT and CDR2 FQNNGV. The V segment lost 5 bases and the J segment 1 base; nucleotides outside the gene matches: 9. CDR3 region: CASSVHLAGSSYNEQFF. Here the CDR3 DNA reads TGTGCCAGCAGCGTCCATCTAGCGGGGAGTTCCTACAATGAGCAGTTCTTC.

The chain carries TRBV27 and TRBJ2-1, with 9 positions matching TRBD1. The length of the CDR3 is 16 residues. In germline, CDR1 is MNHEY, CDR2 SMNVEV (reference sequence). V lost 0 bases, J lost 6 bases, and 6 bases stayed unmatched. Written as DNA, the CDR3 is TGTGCCAGCAGTTTATCCGGGACAGGGTTAGGCAATGAGCAGTTCTTC. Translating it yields CASSLSGTGLGNEQFF.

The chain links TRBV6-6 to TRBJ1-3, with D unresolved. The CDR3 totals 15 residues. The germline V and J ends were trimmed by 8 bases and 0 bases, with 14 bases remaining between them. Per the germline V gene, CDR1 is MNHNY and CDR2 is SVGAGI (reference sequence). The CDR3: CASSEDPASGNTIYF. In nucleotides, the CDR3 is TGTGCCAGCTCTGAGGATCCAGCCTCTGGAAACACCATATATTTT.

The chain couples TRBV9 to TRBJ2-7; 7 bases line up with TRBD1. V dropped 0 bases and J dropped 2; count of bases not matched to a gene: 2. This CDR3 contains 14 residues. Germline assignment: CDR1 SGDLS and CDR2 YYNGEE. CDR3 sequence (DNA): TGTGCCAGCAGCGTAGGGGGACAGCCCTACGAGCAGTACTTC. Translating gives CASSVGGQPYEQYF. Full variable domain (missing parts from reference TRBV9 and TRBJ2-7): DSGVTQTPKHLITATGQRVTLRCSPRSGDLSVYWYQQSLDQGLQFLIQYYNGEERAKGNILERFSAQQFPDLHSELNLSSLELGDSALYFCASSVGGQPYEQYFGPGTRLTVT.

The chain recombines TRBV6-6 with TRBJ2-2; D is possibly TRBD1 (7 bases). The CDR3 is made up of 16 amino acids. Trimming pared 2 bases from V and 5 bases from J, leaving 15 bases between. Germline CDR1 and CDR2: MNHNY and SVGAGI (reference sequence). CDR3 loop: CASSYPRQGGTGELFF. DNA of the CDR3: TGTGCCAGCAGTTACCCCCGCCAGGGGGGAACCGGGGAGCTGTTTTTT.

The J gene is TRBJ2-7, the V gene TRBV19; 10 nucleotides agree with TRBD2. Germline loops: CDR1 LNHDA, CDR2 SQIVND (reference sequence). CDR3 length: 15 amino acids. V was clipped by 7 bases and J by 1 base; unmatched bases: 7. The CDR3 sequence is CASTQRGGPSYEQYF. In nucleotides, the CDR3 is TGTGCCAGTACCCAGCGGGGGGGTCCATCCTACGAGCAGTACTTC.

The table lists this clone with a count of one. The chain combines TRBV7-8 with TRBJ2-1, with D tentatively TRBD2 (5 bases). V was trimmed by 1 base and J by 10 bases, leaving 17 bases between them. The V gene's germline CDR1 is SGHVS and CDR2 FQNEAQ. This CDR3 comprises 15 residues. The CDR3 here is CASSLVPHKEDEQFF. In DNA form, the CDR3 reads TGTGCCAGCAGCTTAGTACCGCACAAGGAGGACGAGCAGTTCTTC.

The CDR3 sequence: CAWARQTGGYTF. The CDR3 DNA sequence: TGTGCCTGGGCCCGCCAGACAGGGGGCTACACCTTC. The chain joins TRBV30 to TRBJ1-2, with 7 nucleotides matching TRBD1. V shed 5 bases and J 8 bases; nucleotides not matched to a gene: 8. The CDR3 is 12 amino acids. Germline values: CDR1 GTSNPN, CDR2 SVGIG (reference sequence).